This T cell receptor beta chain stems from a study of T cells after yellow fever vaccination. Across the whole study: It was SMART-Seq v4 Ultra Low Input that prepared the fractions with low cell numbers. Regarding the study as a whole: In post-booster samples, most primary-vaccination clones reappeared (about 96% CD4, over 70% CD8). Weaker, the secondary response peaked sooner, at day 5 versus 15.

Concerning this clonotype: Its target is unknown.

TCR cDNA was made by 5'RACE template switching, adding a universal primer site and UMIs. One entry per CDR3 protein, called by TCRdb with MiXCR from the 5' RACE reads. The sample lists a few hundred thousand distinct CDR3 sequences, roughly 9% occurring once. Trimming removed 4 bases from V and 6 bases from J, with 12 bases in between. In germline, CDR1 is LGHDT, CDR2 YNNKEL (reference sequence). The CDR3 runs 13 residues. The sequence was collected from a man between 18 and 29 years old who received the YFV17D yellow fever vaccine. The V and J genes are TRBV3-1 and TRBJ1-2; possible D gene TRBD1, 6 bases. The specimen comprised CD4+ T cells sorted from PBMCs, sampled 5 days after the yellow fever booster vaccination. CDR3 loop: CASSLQGGDGYTF. The CDR3, as DNA: TGTGCCAGCAGCCTACAGGGAGGGGATGGCTACACCTTC.